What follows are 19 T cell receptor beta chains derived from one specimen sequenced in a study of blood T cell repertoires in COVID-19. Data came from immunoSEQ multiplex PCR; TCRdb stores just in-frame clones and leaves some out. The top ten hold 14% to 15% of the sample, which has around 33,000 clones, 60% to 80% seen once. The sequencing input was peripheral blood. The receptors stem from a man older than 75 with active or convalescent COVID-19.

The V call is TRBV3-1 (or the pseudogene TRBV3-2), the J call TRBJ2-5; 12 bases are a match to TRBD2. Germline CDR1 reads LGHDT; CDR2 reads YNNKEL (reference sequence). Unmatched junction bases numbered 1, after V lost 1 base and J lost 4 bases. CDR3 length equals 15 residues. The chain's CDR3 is CASSQGLAGAETQYF. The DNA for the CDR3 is TGTGCCAGCAGCCAAGGACTAGCGGGAGCAGAGACCCAGTACTTC.

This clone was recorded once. The CDR3 sequence is CASSLFGSIGTGELFF. The CDR3 nucleotides are TGTGCCAGCAGCTTATTCGGGAGTATCGGGACCGGGGAGCTGTTTTTT. This chain joins TRBV7-6 and TRBJ2-2, with TRBD2 as a possible D gene (6 bases). Trimming cost V 2 bases and J 5 bases, with 15 bases left between them. Germline V lookup: CDR1 SGHVS, CDR2 FNYEAQ. This CDR3 comprises 16 residues.

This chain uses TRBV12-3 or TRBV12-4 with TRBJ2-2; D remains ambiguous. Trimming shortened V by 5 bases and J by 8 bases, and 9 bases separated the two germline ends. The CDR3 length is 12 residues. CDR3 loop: CASSHMRGELFF. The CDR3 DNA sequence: TGTGCCAGCAGTCATATGCGGGGGGAGCTGTTTTTT.

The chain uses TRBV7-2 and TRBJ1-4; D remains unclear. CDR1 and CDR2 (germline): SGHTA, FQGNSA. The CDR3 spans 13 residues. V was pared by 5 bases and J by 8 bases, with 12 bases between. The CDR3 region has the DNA TGTGCCAGCAGCCCCTCCAGCGGGGAAAAACTGTTTTTT. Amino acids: CASSPSSGEKLFF.

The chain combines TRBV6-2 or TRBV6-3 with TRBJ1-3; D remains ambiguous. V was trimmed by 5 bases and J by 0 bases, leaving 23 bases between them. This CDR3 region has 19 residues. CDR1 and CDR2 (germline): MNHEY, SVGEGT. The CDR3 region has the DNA TGTGCCAGCAGTCCGGTCCAATGGAGGATGATCGCCTCTGGAAACACCATATATTTT. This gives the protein CASSPVQWRMIASGNTIYF.

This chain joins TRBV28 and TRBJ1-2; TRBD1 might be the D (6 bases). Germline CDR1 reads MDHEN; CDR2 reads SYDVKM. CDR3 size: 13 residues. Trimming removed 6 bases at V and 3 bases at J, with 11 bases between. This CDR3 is CASRTTGDYGYTF. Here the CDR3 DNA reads TGTGCCAGCAGAACGACAGGCGACTATGGCTACACCTTC.

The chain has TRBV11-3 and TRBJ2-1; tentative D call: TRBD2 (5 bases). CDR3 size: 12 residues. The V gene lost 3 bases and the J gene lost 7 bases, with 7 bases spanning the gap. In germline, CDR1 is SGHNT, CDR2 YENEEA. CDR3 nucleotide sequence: TGTGCCAGCAGCTTGACGGGAAATGAGCAGTTCTTC. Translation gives CASSLTGNEQFF. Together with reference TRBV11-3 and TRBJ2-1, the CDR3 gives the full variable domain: EAGVVQSPRYKIIEKKQPVAFWCNPISGHNTLYWYLQNLGQGPELLIRYENEEAVDDSQLPKDRFSAERLKGVDSTLKIQPAELGDSAVYLCASSLTGNEQFFGPGTRLTVL.

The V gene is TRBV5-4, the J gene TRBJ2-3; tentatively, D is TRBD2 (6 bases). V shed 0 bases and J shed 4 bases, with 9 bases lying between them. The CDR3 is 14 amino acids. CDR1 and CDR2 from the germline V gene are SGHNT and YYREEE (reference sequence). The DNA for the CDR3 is TGTGCCAGCAGCTTGGAACTAGCATCAGATACGCAGTATTTT. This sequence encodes CASSLELASDTQYF. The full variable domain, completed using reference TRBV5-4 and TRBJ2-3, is ETGVTQSPTHLIKTRGQQVTLRCSSQSGHNTVSWYQQALGQGPQFIFQYYREEENGRGNFPPRFSGLQFPNYSSELNVNALELDDSALYLCASSLELASDTQYFGPGTRLTVL.

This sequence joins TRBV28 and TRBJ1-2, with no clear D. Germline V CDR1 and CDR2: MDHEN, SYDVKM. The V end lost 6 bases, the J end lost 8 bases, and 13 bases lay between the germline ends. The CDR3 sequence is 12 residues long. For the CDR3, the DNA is TGTGCCAGCAGATTAGGACTAAACGGCTACACCTTC. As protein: CASRLGLNGYTF.

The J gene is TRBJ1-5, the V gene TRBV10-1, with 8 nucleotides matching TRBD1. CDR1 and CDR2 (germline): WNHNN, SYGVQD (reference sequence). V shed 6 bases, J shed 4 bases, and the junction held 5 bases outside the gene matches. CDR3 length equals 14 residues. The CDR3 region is CASRKGQDNQPQHF. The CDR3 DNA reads TGCGCCAGCAGAAAGGGACAGGATAATCAGCCCCAGCATTTT.

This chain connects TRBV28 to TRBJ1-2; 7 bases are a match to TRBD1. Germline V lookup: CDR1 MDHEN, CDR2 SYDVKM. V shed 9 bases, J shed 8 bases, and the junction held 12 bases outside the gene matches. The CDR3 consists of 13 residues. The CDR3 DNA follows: TGTGCCAGTGTGCCGGGACAGTCAGGCGGCTACACCTTC. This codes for CASVPGQSGGYTF.

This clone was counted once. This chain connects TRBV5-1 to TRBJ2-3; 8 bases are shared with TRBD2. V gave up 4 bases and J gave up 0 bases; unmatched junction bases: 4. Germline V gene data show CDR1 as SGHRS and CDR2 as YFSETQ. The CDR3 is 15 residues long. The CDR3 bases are TGCGCCAGCAGCCACCGGGAGGGCAGCACAGATACGCAGTATTTT. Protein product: CASSHREGSTDTQYF.

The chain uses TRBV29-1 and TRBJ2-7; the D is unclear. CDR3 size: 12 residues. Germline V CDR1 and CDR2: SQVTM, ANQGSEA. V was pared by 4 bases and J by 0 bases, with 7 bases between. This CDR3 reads CSVVTPSYEQYF. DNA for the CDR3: TGCAGCGTTGTTACACCCTCCTACGAGCAGTACTTC.

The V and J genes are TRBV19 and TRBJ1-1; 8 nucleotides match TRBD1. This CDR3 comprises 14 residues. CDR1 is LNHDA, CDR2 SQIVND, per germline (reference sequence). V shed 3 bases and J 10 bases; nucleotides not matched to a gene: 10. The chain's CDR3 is CASSIRTGTLGAFF. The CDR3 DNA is TGTGCCAGTAGTATCCGGACAGGGACGTTGGGAGCTTTCTTT.

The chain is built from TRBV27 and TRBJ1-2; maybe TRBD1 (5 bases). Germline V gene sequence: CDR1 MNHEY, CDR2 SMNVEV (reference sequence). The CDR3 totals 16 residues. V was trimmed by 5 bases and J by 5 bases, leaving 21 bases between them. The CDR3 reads CASSLTFFDRDYGYTF. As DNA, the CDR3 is TGTGCCAGCAGTCTAACGTTCTTCGACAGAGATTATGGCTACACCTTC.

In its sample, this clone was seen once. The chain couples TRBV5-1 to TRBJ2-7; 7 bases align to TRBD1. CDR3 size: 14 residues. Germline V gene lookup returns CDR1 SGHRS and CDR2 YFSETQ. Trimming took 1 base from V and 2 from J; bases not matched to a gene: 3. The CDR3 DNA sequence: TGCGCCAGCAGCTTGCAACAGGGGCCCTACGAGCAGTACTTC. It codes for CASSLQQGPYEQYF. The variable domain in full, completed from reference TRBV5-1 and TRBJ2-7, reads KAGVTQTPRYLIKTRGQQVTLSCSPISGHRSVSWYQQTPGQGLQFLFEYFSETQRNKGNFPGRFSGRQFSNSRSEMNVSTLELGDSALYLCASSLQQGPYEQYFGPGTRLTVT.

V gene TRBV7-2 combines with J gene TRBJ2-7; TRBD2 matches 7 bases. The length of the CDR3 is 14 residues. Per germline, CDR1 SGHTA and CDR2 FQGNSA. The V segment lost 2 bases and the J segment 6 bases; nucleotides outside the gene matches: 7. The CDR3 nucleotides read TGTGCCAGCAGCTTACTTCAGCGGGGCTCCGAGCAGTACTTC. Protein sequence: CASSLLQRGSEQYF.

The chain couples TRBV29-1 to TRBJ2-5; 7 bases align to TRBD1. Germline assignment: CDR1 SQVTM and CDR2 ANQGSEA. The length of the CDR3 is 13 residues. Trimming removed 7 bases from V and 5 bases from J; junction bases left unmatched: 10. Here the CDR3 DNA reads TGCAGCGCTAAAGACAGGGTAGGCGAGACCCAGTACTTC. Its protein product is CSAKDRVGETQYF.

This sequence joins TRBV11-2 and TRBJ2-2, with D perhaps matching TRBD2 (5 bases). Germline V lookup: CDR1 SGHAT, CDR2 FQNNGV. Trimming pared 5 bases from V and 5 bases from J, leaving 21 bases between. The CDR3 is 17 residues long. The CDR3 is CASSPRGGLVLTGELFF. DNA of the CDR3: TGTGCCAGCAGCCCCCGTGGAGGACTGGTCCTTACCGGGGAGCTGTTTTTT. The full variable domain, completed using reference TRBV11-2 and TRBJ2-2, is EAGVAQSPRYKIIEKRQSVAFWCNPISGHATLYWYQQILGQGPKLLIQFQNNGVVDDSQLPKDRFSAERLKGVDSTLKIQPAKLEDSAVYLCASSPRGGLVLTGELFFGEGSRLTVL.